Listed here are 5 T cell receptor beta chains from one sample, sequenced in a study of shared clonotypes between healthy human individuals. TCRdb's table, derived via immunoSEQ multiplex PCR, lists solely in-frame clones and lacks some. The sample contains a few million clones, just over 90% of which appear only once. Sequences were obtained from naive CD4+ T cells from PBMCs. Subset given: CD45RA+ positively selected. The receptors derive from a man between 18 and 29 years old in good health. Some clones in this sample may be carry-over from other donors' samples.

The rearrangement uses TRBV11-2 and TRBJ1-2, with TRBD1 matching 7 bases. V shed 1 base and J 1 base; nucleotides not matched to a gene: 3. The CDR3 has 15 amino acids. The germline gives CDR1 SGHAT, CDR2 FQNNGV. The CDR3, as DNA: TGTGCCAGCAGCTTAGCCCGACAGGGTAACTATGGCTACACCTTC. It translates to CASSLARQGNYGYTF.

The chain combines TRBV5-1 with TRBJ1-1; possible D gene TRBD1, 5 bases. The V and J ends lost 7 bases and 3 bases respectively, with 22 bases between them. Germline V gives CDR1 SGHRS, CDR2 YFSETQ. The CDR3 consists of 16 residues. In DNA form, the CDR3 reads TGCGCCAGCCTACCTGGGGGTTATGGAGGTCACACTGAAGCTTTCTTT. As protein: CASLPGGYGGHTEAFF.

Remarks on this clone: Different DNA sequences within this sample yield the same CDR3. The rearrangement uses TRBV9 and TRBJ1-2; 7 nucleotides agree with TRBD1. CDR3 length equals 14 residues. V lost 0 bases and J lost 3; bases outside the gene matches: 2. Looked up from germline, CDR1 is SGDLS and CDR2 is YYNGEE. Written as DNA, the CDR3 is TGTGCCAGCAGCGTAGACAGGGGAGACTATGGCTACACCTTC. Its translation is CASSVDRGDYGYTF. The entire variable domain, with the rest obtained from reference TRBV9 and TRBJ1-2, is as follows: DSGVTQTPKHLITATGQRVTLRCSPRSGDLSVYWYQQSLDQGLQFLIQYYNGEERAKGNILERFSAQQFPDLHSELNLSSLELGDSALYFCASSVDRGDYGYTFGSGTRLTVV.

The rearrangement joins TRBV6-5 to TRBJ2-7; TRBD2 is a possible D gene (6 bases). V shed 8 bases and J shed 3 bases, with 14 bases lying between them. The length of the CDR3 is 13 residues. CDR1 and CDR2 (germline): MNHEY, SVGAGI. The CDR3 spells CASRGGMYYEQYF. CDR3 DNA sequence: TGTGCCAGCCGCGGCGGGATGTACTACGAGCAGTACTTC.

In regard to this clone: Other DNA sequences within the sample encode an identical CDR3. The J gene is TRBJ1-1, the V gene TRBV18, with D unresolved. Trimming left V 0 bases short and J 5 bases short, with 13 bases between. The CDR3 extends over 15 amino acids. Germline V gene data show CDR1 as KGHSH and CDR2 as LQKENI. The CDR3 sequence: CASSPPAGVGTEAFF. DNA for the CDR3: TGTGCCAGCTCACCACCGGCCGGGGTGGGGACTGAAGCTTTCTTT.